Each of the 5 T cell receptor beta chains below was sequenced from the same sample in a study of shared clonotypes between healthy human individuals. Naive CD8 populations comprised CD45RO-negative cells positively selected for CCR7, excluding terminally differentiated effector memory CD45RA+ cells. The data were produced by immunoSEQ multiplex PCR, yet TCRdb's version contains in-frame clones alone and is incomplete. The sample records about 2 million clones, about 94% being singletons. Sequencing input: naive CD8+ T cells sorted from blood. These receptor sequences come from a young man in good health.

This chain connects TRBV4-1 to TRBJ2-7, with no clear D. Looked up from germline, CDR1 is MGHRA and CDR2 is YSYEKL. V lost 0 bases and J lost 2, with 11 bases in between. The CDR3 covers 15 residues. The CDR3 loop reads CASSQDSAGTYEQYF. CDR3 DNA sequence: TGCGCCAGCAGCCAAGATTCGGCTGGAACCTACGAGCAGTACTTC.

The rearrangement uses TRBV4-3 and TRBJ2-1, with 7 nucleotides matching TRBD1. Germline CDR1 LGHNA, CDR2 YSLEER. V lost 0 bases and J lost 4; bases outside the gene matches: 12. This CDR3 has 18 amino acids. This CDR3 reads CASSQERGTGAVYNEQFF. CDR3 bases: TGCGCCAGCAGCCAAGAAAGGGGAACAGGGGCTGTTTACAATGAGCAGTTCTTC.

The V call is TRBV11-3, the J call TRBJ2-2; no definite D call. The CDR3 contains 14 residues. From germline, CDR1 is SGHNT and CDR2 YENEEA. V was pared by 2 bases and J by 0 bases, with 4 bases between. CDR3 protein: CASSLYPNTGELFF. The CDR3 bases are TGTGCCAGCAGCTTATACCCGAACACCGGGGAGCTGTTTTTT.

The CDR3 reads CASSENIYDGASGSYEQYF. The DNA for the CDR3 is TGTGCCAGCAGCGAAAACATATACGACGGGGCTAGCGGCTCCTACGAGCAGTACTTC. The genes are TRBV7-9 and TRBJ2-7, with 7 nucleotides matching TRBD2. CDR1 is SEHNR and CDR2 is FQNEAQ in the germline V gene (reference sequence). The CDR3 has 19 residues. The ends lost 5 bases at V and 0 bases at J; junction bases unmatched: 19.

This chain connects TRBV6-6 to TRBJ2-7, with D tentatively TRBD1 (6 bases). Per germline, CDR1 MNHNY and CDR2 SVGAGI (reference sequence). CDR3 length equals 14 residues. The germline V and J ends were trimmed by 0 bases and 3 bases, with 9 bases remaining between them. CDR3 DNA sequence: TGTGCCAGCAGTTACTCGGACAGTGGCTACGAGCAGTACTTC. The encoded protein is CASSYSDSGYEQYF.